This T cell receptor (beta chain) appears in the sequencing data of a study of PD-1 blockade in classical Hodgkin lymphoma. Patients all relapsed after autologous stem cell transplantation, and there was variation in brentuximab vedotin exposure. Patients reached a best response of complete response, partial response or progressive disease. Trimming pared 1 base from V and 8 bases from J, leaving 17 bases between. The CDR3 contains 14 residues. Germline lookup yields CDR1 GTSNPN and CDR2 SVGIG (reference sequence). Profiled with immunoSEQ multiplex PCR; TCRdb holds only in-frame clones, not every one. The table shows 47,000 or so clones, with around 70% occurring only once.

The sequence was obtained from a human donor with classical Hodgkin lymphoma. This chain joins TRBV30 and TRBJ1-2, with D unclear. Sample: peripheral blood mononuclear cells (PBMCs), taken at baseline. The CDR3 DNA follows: TGTGCCTGGAGTGGAACCCCGGGATCGGGAGGCTACACCTTC. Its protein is CAWSGTPGSGGYTF.